The T cell receptor beta chain described here comes from a study of blood T cell repertoires in COVID-19. Study overall: Samples of COVID-19 (acute and convalescent) were obtained from the United States, Italy and Spain. T cells, B-cell-depleted T cells, or PBMCs provided the cDNA or gDNA that served as material.

As processed by the authors: From reference gene primer amplification, estimates of nucleated cell counts were derived. Here immunoSEQ multiplex PCR was the method, and the copy in TCRdb shows in-frame clones only, minus some. The DNA was the basis for D and trimming; V, J and clone size are from that table. The sample includes 130,000 or so clones, around 88% of them seen just once. Trimming removed 10 bases from V and 9 bases from J, with 25 bases in between. The length of the CDR3 is 14 residues. Germline CDR1 is MDHEN and CDR2 is SYDVKM. The receptor's source is a man over 45 with acute or convalescent COVID-19. This chain connects TRBV28 to TRBJ2-7; D perhaps matches TRBD2 (5 bases). Sequenced material: peripheral blood. The CDR3, as DNA: TGTGCCACCTTGGAGATATTGGAGGCTGGGAGGCAGTACTTC. Its translation: CATLEILEAGRQYF.